This T cell receptor beta chain was documented in a study of T-cell reconstitution after alpha-beta-depleted transplantation in children. The length of the CDR3 is 11 residues. Germline-derived CDR1 and CDR2 are SEHNR and FQNEAQ (reference sequence). Trimming stripped 5 bases from V and 5 bases from J, with 6 bases between. General study points: By about two months after transplant, alpha-beta T cells reportedly arose from several hundred graft clones that had expanded. One year after transplant, T-cell counts and diversity came mostly from newly produced T cells.

Preparation of the TCRbeta library used unique molecular identifiers. MiXCR, run by TCRdb on the PCR reads, gives a single entry per CDR3 protein. The sample has a few hundred thousand distinct CDR3 sequences; about 45% are singletons. On this clonotype: Antigen unknown.

V usage is TRBV7-9 and J usage is TRBJ1-1; D unclear. The source was PBMCs, collected before TCRalphabeta/CD19-depleted stem cell transplant. The receptor's source is a girl aged 2-10 years with aplastic anemia, due to receive a stem cell transplant. CDR3 coding DNA: TGTGCCAGCAGCCCCTGGACTGAAGCTTTCTTT. This translates into CASSPWTEAFF.